These 5 T cell receptor beta chains originate from one sample sequenced in a study of cytomegalovirus exposure and HLA in healthy donors. This PCR relied on a set of 60 Vbeta primers and 13 Jbeta primers. The protocol was immunoSEQ multiplex PCR, while the TCRdb copy is restricted to in-frame clones and leaves out a portion. Among about 140,000 clones, around 80% were seen once, and the ten largest hold 1.9%. The sample was PBMCs. The source is a woman in her thirties or forties in good health and CMV-seronegative.

V and J are TRBV6-5 and TRBJ1-2; D perhaps matches TRBD1 (6 bases). The CDR3 covers 13 residues. Germline V gives CDR1 MNHEY, CDR2 SVGAGI. The V end lost 2 bases, the J end lost 9 bases, and 13 bases lay between the germline ends. The CDR3 bases are TGTGCCAGCAGTTACCCCGGGACATTTCGCTACACCTTC. Translating gives CASSYPGTFRYTF.

The chain links TRBV6-5 to TRBJ1-2; D not resolved. This CDR3 is built from 14 residues. Trimming pared 2 bases from V and 2 bases from J, leaving 9 bases between. Germline values: CDR1 MNHEY, CDR2 SVGAGI. CDR3: CASSYNALNYGYTF. CDR3 nucleotides: TGTGCCAGCAGTTACAATGCGCTAAACTATGGCTACACCTTC.

The chain couples TRBV9 to TRBJ1-1; D is possibly TRBD1 (5 bases). The CDR3 totals 12 residues. Between the trimmed V and J ends, which lost 3 bases and 6 bases, there was a span of 9 bases. CDR1 and CDR2 from the germline V gene are SGDLS and YYNGEE. DNA of the CDR3: TGTGCCAGCAGCGGCAGGGTGTCTGAAGCTTTCTTT. As protein: CASSGRVSEAFF.

The chain couples TRBV6-1 to TRBJ1-3; D is uncertain. The V end was cut by 6 bases, the J end by 4 bases, with 10 bases between. The CDR3 extends over 13 amino acids. The V gene's germline CDR1 is MNHNS and CDR2 SASEGT. CDR3 region: CASSGDLGNTIYF. In DNA, the CDR3 is TGTGCCAGCAGCGGAGACTTGGGAAACACCATATATTTT.

This clone was seen a few times. The chain is built from TRBV2 and TRBJ2-2, with 15 bases identical to TRBD2. Germline V lookup: CDR1 SNHLY, CDR2 FYNNEI. The CDR3 is made up of 18 amino acids. V dropped 6 bases and J dropped 4; count of bases not matched to a gene: 9. In DNA form, the CDR3 reads TGTGCCAGCAGCCGCGGACTAGCGGGAGGGCAGGTCACCGGGGAGCTGTTTTTT. Protein sequence: CASSRGLAGGQVTGELFF.